The sequence of this T cell receptor beta chain was determined in a study of cytomegalovirus exposure and HLA in healthy donors. The overall study: Most genotyped donors, roughly 80% of more than 300, had Caucasian-associated genetic ancestry.

Study-level results: It was taken for granted in presence/absence analyses that sequencing depth across donors was roughly uniform. Later, TCR association rates were found to vary by HLA locus, highest for DRB1 and lowest for HLA-C. Earlier findings revealed that most TCR beta V segments proved productive either about 87% or about 30% of the time.

Primers: 60 Vbeta forward and 13 Jbeta reverse. Some clones are missing from TCRdb's copy, which holds only in-frame ones; the method was immunoSEQ multiplex PCR. Of roughly 110,000 clones in the sample, roughly 71% were seen once. Trimming cost V 5 bases and J 4 bases; bases outside gene matches: 8. Germline CDR1 KGHSH, CDR2 LQKENI. This CDR3 has 15 residues. Notes on this clone: Its antigen is currently unknown.

This sequence was found in a man aged 18 to 35 in good health and CMV-seropositive. The genes are TRBV18 and TRBJ2-5; TRBD2 matches at 9 bases. Sequencing was performed on PBMCs. CDR3 region: CASSMASGAAETQYF. CDR3 coding DNA: TGTGCCAGCTCAATGGCTAGCGGGGCCGCAGAGACCCAGTACTTC.